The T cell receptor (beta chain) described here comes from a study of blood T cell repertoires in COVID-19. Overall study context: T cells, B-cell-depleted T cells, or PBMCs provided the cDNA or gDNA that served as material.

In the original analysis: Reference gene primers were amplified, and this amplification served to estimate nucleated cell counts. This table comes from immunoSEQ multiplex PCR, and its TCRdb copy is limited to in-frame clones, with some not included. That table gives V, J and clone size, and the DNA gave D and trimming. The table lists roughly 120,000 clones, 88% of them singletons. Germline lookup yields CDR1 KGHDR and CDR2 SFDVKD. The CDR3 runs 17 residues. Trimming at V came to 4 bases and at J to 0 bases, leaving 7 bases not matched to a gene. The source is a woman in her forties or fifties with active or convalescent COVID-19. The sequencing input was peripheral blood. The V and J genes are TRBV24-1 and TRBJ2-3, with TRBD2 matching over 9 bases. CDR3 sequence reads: CATSDQLLAGSTDTQYF. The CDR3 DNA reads TGTGCCACCAGTGACCAACTACTAGCGGGCAGCACAGATACGCAGTATTTT.